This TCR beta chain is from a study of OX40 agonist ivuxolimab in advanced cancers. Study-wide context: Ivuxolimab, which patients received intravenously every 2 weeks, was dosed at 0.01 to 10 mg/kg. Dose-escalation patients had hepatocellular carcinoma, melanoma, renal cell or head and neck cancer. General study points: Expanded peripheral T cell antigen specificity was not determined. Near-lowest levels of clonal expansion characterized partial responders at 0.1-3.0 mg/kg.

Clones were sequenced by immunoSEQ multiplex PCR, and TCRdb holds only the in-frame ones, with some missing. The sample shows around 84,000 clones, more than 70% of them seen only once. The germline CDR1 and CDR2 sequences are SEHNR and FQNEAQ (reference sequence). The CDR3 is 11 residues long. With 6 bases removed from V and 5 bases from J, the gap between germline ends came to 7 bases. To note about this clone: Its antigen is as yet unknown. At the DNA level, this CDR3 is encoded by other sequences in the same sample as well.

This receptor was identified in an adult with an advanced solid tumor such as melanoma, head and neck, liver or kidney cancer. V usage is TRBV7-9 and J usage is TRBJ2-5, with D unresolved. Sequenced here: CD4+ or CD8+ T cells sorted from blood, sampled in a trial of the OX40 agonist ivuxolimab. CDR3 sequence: CASSLLETQYF. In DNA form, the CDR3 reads TGTGCCAGCAGTCTCCTTGAGACCCAGTACTTC.